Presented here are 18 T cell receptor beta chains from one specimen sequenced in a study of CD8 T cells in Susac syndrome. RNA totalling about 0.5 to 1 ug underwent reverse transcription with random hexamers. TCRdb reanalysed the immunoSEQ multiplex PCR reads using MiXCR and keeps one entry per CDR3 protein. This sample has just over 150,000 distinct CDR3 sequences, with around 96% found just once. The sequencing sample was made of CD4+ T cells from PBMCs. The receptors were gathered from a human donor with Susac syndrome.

The CDR3 DNA reads TGTGCCAGCAGCTTGATGACAGGGACTAGAGATGAGCAGTTCTTC. Its translation: CASSLMTGTRDEQFF. The chain employs TRBV7-9 and TRBJ2-1; possibly TRBD2 for D (8 bases). This CDR3 is built from 15 residues. Germline lookup yields CDR1 SEHNR and CDR2 FQNEAQ (reference sequence). Trimming shortened V by 3 bases and J by 8 bases, and 17 bases separated the two germline ends. Filled out from reference TRBV7-9 and TRBJ2-1, the complete variable domain reads DTGVSQNPRHKITKRGQNVTFRCDPISEHNRLYWYRQTLGQGPEFLTYFQNEAQLEKSRLLSDRFSAERPKGSFSTLEIQRTEQGDSAMYLCASSLMTGTRDEQFFGPGTRLTVL.

The CDR3 nucleotides are TGTGCCAGCCGAGAGACAGGGGGAAACACCATATATTTT. As protein: CASRETGGNTIYF. The chain joins TRBV27 to TRBJ1-3; 7 bases fit TRBD1. The V and J ends lost 8 bases and 4 bases, in that order; junction bases with no gene match: 5. Germline V CDR1 and CDR2: MNHEY, SMNVEV (reference sequence). This CDR3 region has 13 residues.

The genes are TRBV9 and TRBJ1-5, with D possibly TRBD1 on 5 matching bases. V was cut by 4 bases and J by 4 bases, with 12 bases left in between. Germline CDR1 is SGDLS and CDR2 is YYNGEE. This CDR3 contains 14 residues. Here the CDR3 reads CASSPGNLNQPQHF. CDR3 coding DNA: TGTGCCAGCAGCCCAGGGAATTTAAATCAGCCCCAGCATTTT.

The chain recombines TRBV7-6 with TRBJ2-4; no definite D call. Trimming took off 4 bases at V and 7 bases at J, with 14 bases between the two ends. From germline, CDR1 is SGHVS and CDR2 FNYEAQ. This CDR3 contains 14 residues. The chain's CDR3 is CASSSRSGVNIQYF. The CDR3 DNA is TGTGCCAGCAGCTCCCGTAGTGGTGTTAACATTCAGTACTTC.

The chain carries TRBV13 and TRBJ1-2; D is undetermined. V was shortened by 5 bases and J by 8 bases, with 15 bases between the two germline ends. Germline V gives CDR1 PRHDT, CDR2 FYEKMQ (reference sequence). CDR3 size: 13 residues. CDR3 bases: TGTGCCAGCAGCCCGGATTCCAGATGGGGCTACACCTTC. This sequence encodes CASSPDSRWGYTF.

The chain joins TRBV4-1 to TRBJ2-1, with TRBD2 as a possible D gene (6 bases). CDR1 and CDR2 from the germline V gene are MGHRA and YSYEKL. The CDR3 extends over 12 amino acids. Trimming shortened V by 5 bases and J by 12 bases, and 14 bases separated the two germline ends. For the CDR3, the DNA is TGCGCCAGCAGCGTAGGGCGGGAAGGGCAGTTCTTC. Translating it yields CASSVGREGQFF.

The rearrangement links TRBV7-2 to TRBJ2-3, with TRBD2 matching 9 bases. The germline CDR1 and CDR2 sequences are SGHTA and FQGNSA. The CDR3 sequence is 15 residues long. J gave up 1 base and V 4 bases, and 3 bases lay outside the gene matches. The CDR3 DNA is TGTGCCAGCAGCTCCGGACTAGCGCGCACAGATACGCAGTATTTT. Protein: CASSSGLARTDTQYF.

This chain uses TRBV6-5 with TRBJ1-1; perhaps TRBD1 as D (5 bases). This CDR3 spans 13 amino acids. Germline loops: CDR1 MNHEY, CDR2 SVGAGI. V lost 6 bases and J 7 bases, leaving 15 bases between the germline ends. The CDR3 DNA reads TGTGCCAGCAGCCGGGGGTCGCGAAATGAAGCTTTCTTT. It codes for CASSRGSRNEAFF.

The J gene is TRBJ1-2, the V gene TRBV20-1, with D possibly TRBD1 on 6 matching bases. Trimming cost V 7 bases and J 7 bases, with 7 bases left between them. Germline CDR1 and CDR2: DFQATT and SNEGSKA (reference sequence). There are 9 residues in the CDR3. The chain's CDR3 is CSVQGGYTF. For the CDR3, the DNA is TGCAGTGTACAGGGTGGCTACACCTTC.

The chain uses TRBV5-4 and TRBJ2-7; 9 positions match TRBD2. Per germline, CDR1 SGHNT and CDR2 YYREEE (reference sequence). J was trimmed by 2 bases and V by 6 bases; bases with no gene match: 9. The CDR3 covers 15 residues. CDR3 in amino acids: CASMDRSGGPYEQYF. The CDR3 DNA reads TGTGCCAGCATGGACCGTAGCGGGGGTCCCTACGAGCAGTACTTC. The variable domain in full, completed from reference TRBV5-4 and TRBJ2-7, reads ETGVTQSPTHLIKTRGQQVTLRCSSQSGHNTVSWYQQALGQGPQFIFQYYREEENGRGNFPPRFSGLQFPNYSSELNVNALELDDSALYLCASMDRSGGPYEQYFGPGTRLTVT.

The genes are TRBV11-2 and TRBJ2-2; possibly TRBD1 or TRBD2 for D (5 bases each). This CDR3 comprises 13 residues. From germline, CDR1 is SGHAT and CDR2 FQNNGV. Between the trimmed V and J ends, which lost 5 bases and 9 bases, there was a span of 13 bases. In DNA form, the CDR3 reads TGTGCCAGCAGCCGAGGCACGGGACGGGAGCTGTTTTTT. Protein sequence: CASSRGTGRELFF.

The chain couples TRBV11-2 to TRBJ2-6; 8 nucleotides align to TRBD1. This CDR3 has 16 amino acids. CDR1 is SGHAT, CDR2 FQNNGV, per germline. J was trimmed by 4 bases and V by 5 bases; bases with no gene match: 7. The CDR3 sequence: CASSTYRGSGANVLTF. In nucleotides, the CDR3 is TGTGCCAGCAGCACCTACAGGGGGTCAGGGGCCAACGTCCTGACTTTC. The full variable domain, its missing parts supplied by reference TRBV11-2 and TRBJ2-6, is EAGVAQSPRYKIIEKRQSVAFWCNPISGHATLYWYQQILGQGPKLLIQFQNNGVVDDSQLPKDRFSAERLKGVDSTLKIQPAKLEDSAVYLCASSTYRGSGANVLTFGAGSRLTVL.

In DNA form, the CDR3 reads TGCAGTGCTACCGTCGGCCTAGCCTCCTACGAGCAGTACTTC. Encoded protein: CSATVGLASYEQYF. The J gene is TRBJ2-7, the V gene TRBV20-1, with TRBD2 as a possible D gene (5 bases). This CDR3 comprises 14 residues. Trimming removed 4 bases at V and 0 bases at J, with 13 bases between. Per germline, CDR1 DFQATT and CDR2 SNEGSKA (reference sequence).

CDR3 in amino acids: CSADRTPVNEQFF. The CDR3 nucleotides are TGCAGTGCCGATCGGACTCCTGTGAATGAGCAGTTCTTC. The rearrangement uses TRBV20-1 and TRBJ2-1, with TRBD2 as a possible D gene (5 bases). The V and J ends lost 6 bases and 7 bases respectively, with 16 bases between them. The CDR3 spans 13 residues. In germline, CDR1 is DFQATT, CDR2 SNEGSKA (reference sequence).

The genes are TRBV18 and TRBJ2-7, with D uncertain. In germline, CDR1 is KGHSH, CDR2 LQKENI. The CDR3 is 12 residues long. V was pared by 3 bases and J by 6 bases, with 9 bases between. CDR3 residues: CASSPTGREQYF. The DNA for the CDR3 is TGTGCCAGCTCACCGACGGGTCGCGAGCAGTACTTC.

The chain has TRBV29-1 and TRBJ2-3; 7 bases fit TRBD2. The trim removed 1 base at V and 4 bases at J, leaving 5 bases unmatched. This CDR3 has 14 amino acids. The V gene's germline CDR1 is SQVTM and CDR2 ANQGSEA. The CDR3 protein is CSVEGLAAPDTQYF. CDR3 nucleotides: TGCAGCGTTGAAGGGCTAGCGGCCCCAGATACGCAGTATTTT.

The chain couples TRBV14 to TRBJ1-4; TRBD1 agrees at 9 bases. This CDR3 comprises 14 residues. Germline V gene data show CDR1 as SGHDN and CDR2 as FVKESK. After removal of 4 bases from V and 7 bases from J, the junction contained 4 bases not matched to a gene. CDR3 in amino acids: CASSRRQGVEKLFF. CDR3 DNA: TGTGCCAGCAGCCGCCGACAGGGGGTTGAAAAACTGTTTTTT.

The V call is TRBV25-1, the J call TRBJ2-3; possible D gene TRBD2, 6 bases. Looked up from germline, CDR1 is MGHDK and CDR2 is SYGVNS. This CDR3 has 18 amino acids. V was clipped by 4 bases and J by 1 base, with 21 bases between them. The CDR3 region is CASSAGFTGTERTDTQYF. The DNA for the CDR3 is TGTGCCAGCAGTGCCGGATTCACCGGGACTGAACGCACAGATACGCAGTATTTT.